The rows below give T cell receptor beta chains drawn from one sample of a study of shared clonotypes between healthy human individuals. The protocol was immunoSEQ multiplex PCR, while the TCRdb copy is restricted to in-frame clones and leaves out a portion. The table has over a million clones, around 78% seen once. The sequencing sample was made of memory CD4+ T cells from PBMCs. Receptor source: a man aged 18 to 29 in good health. Some clones in this sample may be carry-over from other donors' samples. Both conserved end residues are part of each CDR3.

j_call: TRBJ2-7; v_call: TRBV6-1; cdr3_aa: CASSENPLGYEQYF
j_call: TRBJ2-7; v_call: TRBV19; cdr3_aa: CASTPPGQAGEQYF
j_call: TRBJ2-5; v_call: TRBV19; cdr3_aa: CASRRITGASGNQETQYF
j_call: TRBJ2-2; v_call: TRBV18; cdr3_aa: CASSPQGHGELFF
j_call: TRBJ2-1; v_call: TRBV9; cdr3_aa: CASSVGGGYNEQFF
j_call: TRBJ2-3; v_call: TRBV27; cdr3_aa: CASSTLFSGYTDTQYF
j_call: TRBJ2-7; v_call: TRBV5-1; cdr3_aa: CASSLGPAYEQYF
j_call: TRBJ2-6; v_call: TRBV5-6; cdr3_aa: CASSSPRAGANVLTF
j_call: TRBJ2-7; v_call: TRBV15; cdr3_aa: CATSRGFSSYEQYF
j_call: TRBJ2-5; v_call: TRBV11-1; cdr3_aa: CASSLGPQETQYF
j_call: TRBJ1-1; v_call: TRBV2; cdr3_aa: CASKGQGGVNTEAFF
j_call: TRBJ2-7; v_call: TRBV9; cdr3_aa: CASSVGQGNYEQYF
j_call: TRBJ1-2; v_call: TRBV28; cdr3_aa: CASRSTRVWRVYGYTF
j_call: TRBJ1-1; v_call: TRBV7-9; cdr3_aa: CASSLGSAGNTEAFF
j_call: TRBJ2-3; v_call: TRBV7-8; cdr3_aa: CASSYRERADTQYF
j_call: TRBJ1-6; v_call: TRBV4-1; cdr3_aa: CASSQGGQGEHNSPLHF
j_call: TRBJ2-1; v_call: TRBV11-2; cdr3_aa: CASSQGPYNEQFF
j_call: TRBJ2-3; v_call: TRBV5-1; cdr3_aa: CASSFPTTDTQYF
j_call: TRBJ2-1; v_call: TRBV9; cdr3_aa: CASSVAGDAYNEQFF
j_call: TRBJ2-1; v_call: TRBV5-1; cdr3_aa: CASRILAGKVDEQFF
j_call: TRBJ2-1; v_call: TRBV19; cdr3_aa: CASSDWTSGREGYNEQFF
j_call: TRBJ1-2; v_call: TRBV5-8; cdr3_aa: CASSLWGGFEGYTF
j_call: TRBJ2-1; v_call: TRBV18; cdr3_aa: CASSQDTSYNEQFF
j_call: TRBJ1-5; v_call: TRBV18; cdr3_aa: CASSPGTGDRDQPQHF
j_call: TRBJ2-5; v_call: TRBV18; cdr3_aa: CASSPGLAGQETQYF
j_call: TRBJ1-2; v_call: TRBV5-4; cdr3_aa: CASSLVRQPGDGYTF
j_call: TRBJ1-1; v_call: TRBV18; cdr3_aa: CASSPVGAGKTEAFF
j_call: TRBJ1-5; v_call: TRBV28; cdr3_aa: CASSGGTPLNQPQHF
j_call: TRBJ1-5; v_call: TRBV7-8; cdr3_aa: CASEPGLHSNQPQHF
j_call: TRBJ1-1; v_call: TRBV5-1; cdr3_aa: CASSTTGERSTEAFF
j_call: TRBJ2-7; v_call: TRBV29-1; cdr3_aa: CSVEGLREDYFSSSYEQYF
j_call: TRBJ2-2; v_call: TRBV7-7; cdr3_aa: CASSFTVNTGELFF
j_call: TRBJ1-1; v_call: TRBV20-1; cdr3_aa: CSAHTGPGAFF
j_call: TRBJ1-2; v_call: TRBV20-1; cdr3_aa: CSPAQDGYTF
j_call: TRBJ2-3; v_call: TRBV7-7; cdr3_aa: CASSSSGGPNTQYF
j_call: TRBJ1-4; v_call: TRBV11-2; cdr3_aa: CASSLARQGWTNEKLFF
j_call: TRBJ2-3; v_call: TRBV9; cdr3_aa: CASSPSTGTDTQYF
j_call: TRBJ2-1; v_call: TRBV2; cdr3_aa: CASTGEGSYNEQFF
j_call: TRBJ2-5; v_call: TRBV28; cdr3_aa: CASSPAGQGQTQYF
j_call: TRBJ1-1; v_call: TRBV15; cdr3_aa: CATSRPGGLEAFF
j_call: TRBJ1-1; v_call: TRBV28; cdr3_aa: CASSPGQGGKAFF
j_call: TRBJ2-7; v_call: TRBV7-9; cdr3_aa: CASSHPRDRAYEQYF